These 17 T cell receptor beta chains came from one sample sequenced in a study of early T cells in non-severe SARS-CoV-2 infection. One entry per CDR3 protein, called by TCRdb with MiXCR from the 5' RACE reads. Of about 60,000 distinct CDR3 sequences detected, around 13% appear once; the ten largest clones hold 4.5% to 6%. The specimen was whole blood. All receptors come from an adult who was a healthcare worker with PCR-confirmed SARS-CoV-2 infection or an uninfected control (not recorded which).

This clonotype was detected ten times or more. The genes are TRBV11-2 and TRBJ1-2; D is unclear. Trimming removed 5 bases at V and 4 bases at J, with 11 bases between. The CDR3 consists of 13 residues. CDR1 is SGHAT and CDR2 is FQNNGV in the germline V gene. The CDR3, as DNA: TGTGCCAGCAGCCCGGGAGAGTCCTATGGCTACACCTTC. Protein product: CASSPGESYGYTF.

The chain combines TRBV6-1 with TRBJ2-5; TRBD1 or TRBD2 may be the D gene (5 bases each). Germline loops: CDR1 MNHNS, CDR2 SASEGT. Trimming took off 6 bases at V and 5 bases at J, with 10 bases between the two ends. The CDR3 loop spans 12 amino acids. This CDR3 is CASSGAGETQYF. The CDR3 coding sequence is TGTGCCAGCAGCGGGGCAGGGGAGACCCAGTACTTC.

This clonotype was found a few times. The rearrangement joins TRBV29-1 to TRBJ2-1; D tentatively fits TRBD1 or TRBD2 (5 bases each). With 4 bases removed from V and 10 bases from J, the gap between germline ends came to 8 bases. This CDR3 has 10 residues. The germline V gene encodes CDR1 SQVTM and CDR2 ANQGSEA. CDR3 protein: CSVVWGEQFF. The CDR3 DNA is TGCAGCGTTGTCTGGGGGGAGCAGTTCTTC.

The V gene is TRBV6-5, the J gene TRBJ1-1; D is undetermined. The CDR3 extends over 13 amino acids. The germline gives CDR1 MNHEY, CDR2 SVGAGI. Between the trimmed V and J ends, which lost 11 bases and 1 base, there was a span of 14 bases. CDR3 in amino acids: CASRNSWNTEAFF. CDR3 bases: TGTGCCTCTCGGAATAGTTGGAACACTGAAGCTTTCTTT.

The chain links TRBV3-1 to TRBJ2-3; 7 bases are shared with TRBD1. This CDR3 is built from 15 residues. Losses at the gene ends were 0 bases for V and 5 bases for J; bases not matched to a gene: 5. Per germline, CDR1 LGHDT and CDR2 YNNKEL (reference sequence). CDR3 in amino acids: CASSQEGGAGDTQYF. DNA for the CDR3: TGTGCCAGCAGCCAAGAAGGGGGCGCGGGAGATACGCAGTATTTT.

The J gene is TRBJ1-1, the V gene TRBV6-6; no clear D gene. Trimming cost V 5 bases and J 8 bases, with 9 bases left between them. CDR1 MNHNY and CDR2 SVGAGI come from the germline V gene (reference sequence). The CDR3 has 11 residues. The CDR3 protein is CASSQQVEAFF. Written as DNA, the CDR3 is TGTGCCAGCAGTCAGCAGGTAGAAGCTTTCTTT.

This clonotype was picked up many times. V is TRBV6-6 and J is TRBJ1-1, with a possible D match to TRBD1 (5 bases). CDR3 size: 16 residues. CDR1 and CDR2 (germline): MNHNY, SVGAGI (reference sequence). The V gene lost 5 bases and the J gene lost 5 bases, with 21 bases spanning the gap. The CDR3 DNA reads as TGTGCCAGCAGTCCCTGGGGGGTTAGGGACGGGACTGAAGCTTTCTTT. Protein: CASSPWGVRDGTEAFF.

CDR3 amino acids: CAIGTDKAFF. The CDR3 nucleotides are TGTGCCATAGGGACGGATAAAGCTTTCTTT. V and J are TRBV6-6 and TRBJ1-1; maybe TRBD1 (5 bases). The CDR3 runs to 10 residues. The V gene lost 10 bases and the J gene lost 9 bases, with 12 bases spanning the gap. Looked up from germline, CDR1 is MNHNY and CDR2 is SVGAGI (reference sequence).

The table lists this clonotype with many counts. V and J are TRBV7-9 and TRBJ2-1, with 7 bases that match TRBD1. This CDR3 contains 17 residues. Germline loops: CDR1 SEHNR, CDR2 FQNEAQ (reference sequence). The trim removed 1 base at V and 1 base at J, leaving 7 bases unmatched. This CDR3 is CASSLGRQGGSYNEQFF. CDR3 coding DNA: TGTGCCAGCAGCTTAGGGAGACAGGGCGGGTCCTACAATGAGCAGTTCTTC.

This clonotype appeared a few times. This chain uses TRBV6-6 with TRBJ1-2; a weak D match, TRBD1 (5 bases). The CDR3 is 17 amino acids. V gave up 7 bases and J gave up 0 bases, with 21 bases separating them. Per the germline V gene, CDR1 is MNHNY and CDR2 is SVGAGI (reference sequence). The CDR3 sequence is CASNEPGLREANYGYTF. CDR3 DNA: TGTGCCAGCAACGAGCCGGGGCTGCGTGAAGCTAACTATGGCTACACCTTC.

Of note for this clonotype: At one end, the junction sequence differs from germline, possibly due to a read error. The chain couples TRBV5-4 to TRBJ2-6, with a weak D call TRBD1 (6 bases). CDR3 length equals 17 residues. CDR1 is SGHNT, CDR2 YYREEE, per germline (reference sequence). The CDR3 sequence is CASSLKPTGPGANVLAF. CDR3 sequence (DNA): TGTGCCAGCAGCTTAAAACCGACAGGCCCTGGGGCCAACGTCCTGGCTTTC.

This sequence joins TRBV7-9 and TRBJ2-3; 7 nucleotides match TRBD2. With V trimmed by 2 bases and J by 6 bases, 8 bases remained unmatched. Germline CDR1 and CDR2: SEHNR and FQNEAQ (reference sequence). The CDR3 extends over 15 amino acids. CDR3 sequence reads: CASSLPATSADTQYF. The DNA of the CDR3 is TGTGCCAGCAGCTTACCCGCTACTAGCGCTGATACGCAGTATTTT.

This rearrangement joins TRBV28 to TRBJ2-5, with D tentatively TRBD2 (6 bases). The CDR3 is made up of 15 amino acids. The V and J ends lost 2 bases and 2 bases respectively, with 12 bases between them. Looked up from germline, CDR1 is MDHEN and CDR2 is SYDVKM. The CDR3 region is CASSLPGRGQETQYF. Here the CDR3 DNA reads TGTGCCAGCAGTTTACCCGGGAGAGGTCAAGAGACCCAGTACTTC.

The J gene is TRBJ2-3, the V gene TRBV29-1; TRBD2 aligns across 10 bases. The CDR3 loop spans 15 amino acids. Germline assignment: CDR1 SQVTM and CDR2 ANQGSEA. The V gene end was trimmed by 7 bases and the J gene end by 0 bases; junction bases not matched to a gene: 7. The CDR3 nucleotides read TGCAGCGCCTCTCCGACTAGCGGGAGCACAGATACGCAGTATTTT. Residues: CSASPTSGSTDTQYF.

This chain joins TRBV29-1 and TRBJ2-7; D gene ambiguous. There are 12 residues in the CDR3. Trimming took off 1 base at V and 0 bases at J, with 4 bases between the two ends. The germline gives CDR1 SQVTM, CDR2 ANQGSEA. In nucleotides, the CDR3 is TGCAGCGTTGAAGGTCTCTCCTACGAGCAGTACTTC. It specifies CSVEGLSYEQYF.

This clonotype was picked up a small number of times. The gene calls are TRBV29-1 and TRBJ2-1; 13 positions agree with TRBD2. CDR1 and CDR2 (germline): SQVTM, ANQGSEA. V shed 1 base and J 0 bases; nucleotides not matched to a gene: 6. There are 18 residues in the CDR3. CDR3 DNA sequence: TGCAGCGTTGAAGGATGGGGACTAGCGGGGATCTCCTACAATGAGCAGTTCTTC. It is translated as CSVEGWGLAGISYNEQFF.

This sequence joins TRBV7-2 and TRBJ2-1; D remains unclear. Trimming took off 5 bases at V and 8 bases at J, with 10 bases between the two ends. Germline values: CDR1 SGHTA, CDR2 FQGNSA. This CDR3 contains 12 residues. In DNA, the CDR3 is TGTGCCAGCAGCCCCACCCTATATGAGCAGTTCTTC. The encoded protein is CASSPTLYEQFF.